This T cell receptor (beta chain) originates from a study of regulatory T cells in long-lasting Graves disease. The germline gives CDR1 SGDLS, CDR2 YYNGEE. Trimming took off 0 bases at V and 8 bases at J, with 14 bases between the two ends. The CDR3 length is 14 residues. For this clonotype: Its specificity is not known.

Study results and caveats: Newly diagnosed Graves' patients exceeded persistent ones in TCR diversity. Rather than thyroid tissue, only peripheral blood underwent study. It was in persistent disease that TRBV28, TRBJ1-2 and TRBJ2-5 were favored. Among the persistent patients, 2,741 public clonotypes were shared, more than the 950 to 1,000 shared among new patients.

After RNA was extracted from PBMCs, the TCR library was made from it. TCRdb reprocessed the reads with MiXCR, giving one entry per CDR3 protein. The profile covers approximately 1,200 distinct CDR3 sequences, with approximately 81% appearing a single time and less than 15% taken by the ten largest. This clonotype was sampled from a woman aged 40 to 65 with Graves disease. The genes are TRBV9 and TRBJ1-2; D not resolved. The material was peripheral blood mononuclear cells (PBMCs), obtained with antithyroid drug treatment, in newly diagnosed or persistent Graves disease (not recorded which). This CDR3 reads CASSVGGGWEGYTF. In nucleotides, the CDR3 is TGTGCCAGCAGCGTAGGTGGAGGGTGGGAAGGCTACACCTTC.